The rows below give T cell receptor beta chains drawn from one sample of a study of neurological immune-mediated disorders. Each CDR3 protein gets one entry after TCRdb re-called the 5' RACE reads with MiXCR. This table holds about 46,000 distinct CDR3 sequences, roughly 2% found once. Sequences were obtained from PBMCs. The receptors shown here come from a woman between 35 and 50 years old with multiple sclerosis. CDR3s include the opening cysteine and the closing phenylalanine or tryptophan. D genes are given only for firm matches. Some rows have no size entry. The others give once, few or many, or a class for an expanded clone.

17,many,TRBD1,TRBV20-1,TRBJ1-6,TGCAGTGCTGACGCCCGGGACAGGGATTCTCTCGATTCACCCCTCCACTTT,CSADARDRDSLDSPLHF
12,many,.,TRBV10-3,TRBJ1-6,TGTGCCATCAGATCAGCCACCTCACCCCTCCACTTT,CAIRSATSPLHF
15,many,.,TRBV5-1,TRBJ2-7,TGCGCCAGCAGCCAGGCTGGGACGGTGACCTACGAGCAGTACTTC,CASSQAGTVTYEQYF
12,many,.,TRBV5-1,TRBJ1-1,TGCGCCAGCAGCTTGGGCCCAACTGAAGCTTTCTTT,CASSLGPTEAFF
12,many,.,TRBV30,TRBJ1-1,TGTGCCTGGAGTGTTTCTGGATATGAAGCTTTCTTT,CAWSVSGYEAFF
14,many,.,TRBV7-3,TRBJ2-3,TGTGCCAGCAGCTTAAGGGGGCCCACAGATACGCAGTATTTT,CASSLRGPTDTQYF
14,many,.,TRBV20-1,TRBJ2-7,TGCAGTGCTAGATCCCACGGAAATCCCTACGAGCAGTACTTC,CSARSHGNPYEQYF
15,many,.,TRBV10-3,TRBJ2-1,TGTGCCATCACCGCCGGGGGGCGAACTAACAATGAGCAGTTCTTC,CAITAGGRTNNEQFF
16,many,TRBD2,TRBV20-1,TRBJ2-3,TGCAGTGCTAGAAGTCCTGCGGGGGGGCGTTTAGATACGCAGTATTTT,CSARSPAGGRLDTQYF
15,many,.,TRBV4-1,TRBJ2-7,TGCGCCAGCAGCCAAGACCTAGCGCTGGCCTACGAGCAGTACTTC,CASSQDLALAYEQYF
15,many,TRBD1,TRBV20-1,TRBJ1-4,TGCAGTGCCCGTCCATCAGGGGGCGGGAGTGAAAAACTGTTTTTT,CSARPSGGGSEKLFF
13,many,.,TRBV3-1,TRBJ2-3,TGTGCCAGCAGCCTCAATCCTACAAATACGCAGTATTTT,CASSLNPTNTQYF
12,many,TRBD1,TRBV29-1,TRBJ1-1,TGCAGCGGTGACAGGGGGACCACTGAAGCTTTCTTT,CSGDRGTTEAFF
13,many,.,TRBV4-1,TRBJ2-7,TGCGCCAGCAGCCCCGGGGCTACCTACGAGCAGTACTTC,CASSPGATYEQYF
17,many,TRBD2,TRBV10-3,TRBJ2-3,TGTGCCATCAGTTCTACTAGCGGGGGGCCTAGCACAGATACGCAGTATTTT,CAISSTSGGPSTDTQYF
13,many,.,TRBV27,TRBJ2-3,TGTGCCAGCAGTTTGCCTGGACAGAATACGCAGTATTTT,CASSLPGQNTQYF
14,many,.,TRBV20-1,TRBJ1-6,TGCAGTGCAACCCGGGGCACCAATAATTCACCCCTCCACTTT,CSATRGTNNSPLHF
13,many,.,TRBV5-1,TRBJ1-4,TGCGCCAGCAGCTTGGAGGTTAATGAAAAACTGTTTTTT,CASSLEVNEKLFF
16,many,.,TRBV6-6,TRBJ2-2,TGTGCCAGCCGAAATAGAGGGGGAATAGGTACCGGGGAGCTGTTTTTT,CASRNRGGIGTGELFF
17,many,TRBD1,TRBV20-1,TRBJ1-5,TGCAGTGCTAGATCCGGGACAGGGATTTTTAGCAATCAGCCCCAGCATTTT,CSARSGTGIFSNQPQHF
12,many,.,TRBV7-2,TRBJ2-1,TGTGCCAGCAGCTTAGGGGTGTTAGAGCAGTTCTTC,CASSLGVLEQFF
13,many,.,TRBV15,TRBJ2-1,TGTGCCACCAGCAGAGATCCGAGCAATGAGCAGTTCTTC,CATSRDPSNEQFF
13,many,TRBD1,TRBV29-1,TRBJ1-6,TGCAGCGTGGGACAGGGATCGGAATCACCCCTCCACTTT,CSVGQGSESPLHF
14,many,TRBD1,TRBV2,TRBJ1-6,TGTGCCAGCAGCTTGGGGACAGGGTATTCACCCCTCCACTTT,CASSLGTGYSPLHF
15,many,TRBD1,TRBV12-3/TRBV12-4,TRBJ2-3,TGTGCCAGCAGTTTAGTGGGACAGGGGACAGATACGCAGTATTTT,CASSLVGQGTDTQYF
14,many,.,TRBV5-1,TRBJ1-1,TGCGCCAGCGGAACCGGGACACCGAACACTGAAGCTTTCTTT,CASGTGTPNTEAFF
14,many,.,TRBV20-1,TRBJ2-1,TGCAGCGGGCTTAATCCGAGGGTCGCGAATGAGCAGTTCTTC,CSGLNPRVANEQFF
15,.,.,TRBV20-1,TRBJ1-2,TGCAGTGCCACGAGAGGAGGGGACGTCTCTGATGGCTACACCTTC,CSATRGGDVSDGYTF
14,many,TRBD1,TRBV27,TRBJ1-2,TGTGCCAGCATGTTCACAGGGGGCTTGGGTGGCTACACCTTC,CASMFTGGLGGYTF
13,many,.,TRBV3-1,TRBJ2-7,TGTGCCAGCAGCCAGAGTCTTCCGGGGGAGCAGTACTTC,CASSQSLPGEQYF
15,many,.,TRBV7-9,TRBJ2-3,TGTGCCAGCAGCTTAAGAGGGGGATTGACAGATACGCAGTATTTT,CASSLRGGLTDTQYF
16,many,.,TRBV20-1,TRBJ2-1,TGCAGTGCTAGCCCCGGAACTGCTAGCTCCTACAATGAGCAGTTCTTC,CSASPGTASSYNEQFF
14,many,TRBD1,TRBV20-1,TRBJ2-7,TGCAGTGCTAGAGAGGGACAGGGGGCCTACGAGCAGTACTTC,CSAREGQGAYEQYF
14,many,.,TRBV20-1,TRBJ1-5,TGCAGTGCTAGAGCGGCAGATCTCAATCAGCCCCAGCATTTT,CSARAADLNQPQHF
12,many,.,TRBV12-5,TRBJ1-1,TGTGCTAGTGGTGCCCAGGGTGCGACAGCTTTCTTT,CASGAQGATAFF
14,many,.,TRBV13,TRBJ1-1,TGTGCCAGCAGCGGGACCTGGGTGAAAAGTGAAGCTTTCTTT,CASSGTWVKSEAFF
16,many,TRBD2,TRBV20-1,TRBJ2-7,TGCAGTGCTCTCGGGTTAGCGGGAACCTCCTCTAGGGAGCAGTACTTC,CSALGLAGTSSREQYF
14,many,TRBD2,TRBV20-1,TRBJ2-1,TGCAGTGCTAGGGGACCAGCGGGGGGAGCTGAGCAGTTCTTC,CSARGPAGGAEQFF
17,many,TRBD2,TRBV7-2,TRBJ2-1,TGTGCCAGCAGCTTAGCGGGCCCGCTAGCGGGGGGTTATGAGCAGTTCTTC,CASSLAGPLAGGYEQFF
13,many,.,TRBV14,TRBJ2-1,TGTGCCAGCAGCCCTGCCGCGAGGACAATCCGGTTCTTC,CASSPAARTIRFF